One sample yielded the 32 T cell receptor beta chains listed below, sequenced in a study of chemoradiotherapy in HPV16-positive cancers. Only in-frame clones appear in the TCRdb table, and some are missing; sequencing was by immunoSEQ multiplex PCR. The table shows fewer than 15,000 clones, with more than 50% occurring only once. The specimen was taken from a patient who underwent chemoradiotherapy. These receptors came from a human donor with HPV-associated anogenital cancer.

The chain joins TRBV4-1 to TRBJ1-4; D might be TRBD1 (6 bases). There are 17 residues in the CDR3. Trimming removed 4 bases from V and 3 bases from J, with 18 bases in between. CDR1 and CDR2 (germline): MGHRA, YSYEKL. This CDR3 reads CASSRSPQGPANEKLFF. CDR3 bases: TGCGCCAGCAGCCGCTCACCACAGGGCCCGGCTAATGAAAAACTGTTTTTT.

The chain carries TRBV28 and TRBJ2-7; D may be TRBD2 (6 bases). The CDR3 contains 16 residues. Deletions cut 3 bases from V and 1 base from J, with 16 bases between. Germline values: CDR1 MDHEN, CDR2 SYDVKM. This chain's CDR3 is CASSLSSVGVSYEQYF. CDR3 bases: TGTGCCAGCAGTTTGTCTAGCGTCGGTGTTTCCTACGAGCAGTACTTC.

CDR3 bases: TGTGCCATCAGTGCCACAGGGGAGAACTATGGCTACACCTTC. Protein sequence: CAISATGENYGYTF. The rearrangement links TRBV10-3 to TRBJ1-2, with 7 bases identical to TRBD1. Germline CDR1 ENHRY, CDR2 SYGVKD. The CDR3 is 14 residues long. V lost 4 bases and J lost 2; bases outside the gene matches: 4.

The J gene is TRBJ2-7, the V gene TRBV4-1; maybe TRBD1 (5 bases). The CDR3 extends over 12 amino acids. V was trimmed by 0 bases and J by 12 bases, leaving 12 bases between them. Germline V gives CDR1 MGHRA, CDR2 YSYEKL. The CDR3 DNA sequence: TGCGCCAGCAGCCAAGATCGGACAAGTCGGTACTTC. This gives the protein CASSQDRTSRYF.

The genes are TRBV18 and TRBJ2-7; D may match TRBD1 or TRBD2 (5 bases each). The germline V gene encodes CDR1 KGHSH and CDR2 LQKENI. The CDR3 extends over 15 amino acids. The V end was cut by 3 bases, the J end by 3 bases, with 15 bases between. The CDR3 is CASSPTGRQFYEQYF. The CDR3 nucleotides are TGTGCCAGCTCACCCACGGGACGTCAGTTCTACGAGCAGTACTTC. Full variable domain (remainder filled in from reference TRBV18 and TRBJ2-7): NAGVMQNPRHLVRRRGQEARLRCSPMKGHSHVYWYRQLPEEGLKFMVYLQKENIIDESGMPKERFSAEFPKEGPSILRIQQVVRGDSAAYFCASSPTGRQFYEQYFGPGTRLTVT.

This clone is judged medium-sized. V gene TRBV7-8 combines with J gene TRBJ2-7, with TRBD1 as a possible D gene (7 bases). Germline CDR1 and CDR2: SGHVS and FQNEAQ. V lost 10 bases and J lost 4, with 32 bases in between. This CDR3 contains 18 residues. In DNA, the CDR3 is TGTGCCACCAATCCCTCCCAGGGGGGCATCATTGCTTCGTACGAGCAGTACTTC. Translating gives CATNPSQGGIIASYEQYF.

The chain employs TRBV28 and TRBJ2-3; 9 positions agree with TRBD2. The CDR3 has 16 residues. Germline loops: CDR1 MDHEN, CDR2 SYDVKM. The junction had 6 bases not matched to a gene; V was cut back by 5 bases and J by 0 bases. The CDR3 loop is CASSPLGTSSTDTQYF. The CDR3, as DNA: TGTGCCAGCAGTCCACTCGGGACTAGCAGCACAGATACGCAGTATTTT.

This clone was seen a handful of times. The DNA of the CDR3 is TGTGCCAGCAGTCCAACGCGTTATGAAAAACTGTTTTTT. Amino acids: CASSPTRYEKLFF. The chain links TRBV6-5 to TRBJ1-4; D uncertain. This CDR3 comprises 13 residues. Trimming took 5 bases from V and 6 from J, leaving 10 bases between them. From germline, CDR1 is MNHEY and CDR2 SVGAGI.

The chain is built from TRBV10-1 and TRBJ1-5; weak D call: TRBD1 (5 bases). The CDR3 covers 15 residues. CDR1 is WNHNN, CDR2 SYGVQD, per germline (reference sequence). Deletions cut 3 bases from V and 2 bases from J, with 11 bases between. The CDR3 bases are TGCGCCAGCAGTGAAAAGGGGTTGGGCAATCAGCCCCAGCATTTT. It translates to CASSEKGLGNQPQHF.

The chain has TRBV18 and TRBJ1-6; TRBD1 is a possible D gene (5 bases). CDR1 is KGHSH, CDR2 LQKENI, per germline. This CDR3 has 13 residues. V was trimmed by 6 bases and J by 9 bases, leaving 12 bases between them. Here the CDR3 DNA reads TGTGCCAGCTCTGAGGGGTGGGGTTCACCCCTCCACTTT. Amino acid sequence: CASSEGWGSPLHF. Filled out from reference TRBV18 and TRBJ1-6, the complete variable domain reads NAGVMQNPRHLVRRRGQEARLRCSPMKGHSHVYWYRQLPEEGLKFMVYLQKENIIDESGMPKERFSAEFPKEGPSILRIQQVVRGDSAAYFCASSEGWGSPLHFGNGTRLTVT.

This clone was detected once. The rearrangement joins TRBV2 to TRBJ1-6; tentatively, D is TRBD1 (6 bases). This CDR3 spans 15 amino acids. Germline-derived CDR1 and CDR2 are SNHLY and FYNNEI. Trimming shortened V by 6 bases and J by 10 bases, and 19 bases separated the two germline ends. DNA for the CDR3: TGTGCCAGCAGACCAGAGACAGGAGACAAATCACCCCTCCACTTT. This gives the protein CASRPETGDKSPLHF.

As DNA, the CDR3 is TGTGCCAGCAGCTTAGGGCCAGCTCCTACGAGCACATACTTC. Amino acids: CASSLGPAPTSTYF. This chain connects TRBV11-2 to TRBJ2-7; no firm D call. Trimming took 1 base from V and 13 from J, leaving 20 bases between them. CDR1 is SGHAT and CDR2 is FQNNGV in the germline V gene. The CDR3 extends over 14 amino acids.

The table lists this clone with a few counts. DNA for the CDR3: TGTGCCAGCAGTTGGGACAGGGAGTATGCGAACACTGAAGCTTTCTTT. Protein product: CASSWDREYANTEAFF. The rearrangement links TRBV25-1 to TRBJ1-1; 9 bases map to TRBD1. The CDR3 contains 16 residues. J gave up 1 base and V 5 bases, and 8 bases lay outside the gene matches. Germline lookup yields CDR1 MGHDK and CDR2 SYGVNS. Full variable domain (outside the CDR3, taken from reference TRBV25-1 and TRBJ1-1): EADIYQTPRYLVIGTGKKITLECSQTMGHDKMYWYQQDPGMELHLIHYSYGVNSTEKGDLSSESTVSRIRTEHFPLTLESARPSHTSQYLCASSWDREYANTEAFFGQGTRLTVV.

The rearrangement uses TRBV7-2 and TRBJ2-2; no firm D call. This CDR3 comprises 13 residues. The germline V and J ends were trimmed by 1 base and 11 bases, with 11 bases remaining between them. CDR1 is SGHTA, CDR2 FQGNSA, per germline. The CDR3 region is CASSLGATDELFF. Written as DNA, the CDR3 is TGTGCCAGCAGCTTAGGTGCTACCGACGAGCTGTTTTTT.

The chain recombines TRBV29-1 with TRBJ2-7; D is unclear. Per germline, CDR1 SQVTM and CDR2 ANQGSEA. V was pared by 2 bases and J by 3 bases, with 8 bases between. The CDR3 totals 12 residues. The CDR3 nucleotides are TGCAGCGTTGAAAGGCTCAACTACGAGCAGTACTTC. It is translated as CSVERLNYEQYF.

This clone was found a few times. This sequence joins TRBV7-3 and TRBJ2-5; D is unclear. CDR1 is SGHTA, CDR2 FQGTGA, per germline. The CDR3 has 13 amino acids. Trimming shortened V by 4 bases and J by 2 bases, and 8 bases separated the two germline ends. The CDR3: CASSSTVQETQYF. CDR3 nucleotides: TGTGCCAGCAGCTCCACAGTTCAAGAGACCCAGTACTTC.

The chain couples TRBV6-6 to TRBJ2-4, with D possibly being TRBD2 (6 bases). This CDR3 has 15 amino acids. CDR1 is MNHNY, CDR2 SVGAGI, per germline (reference sequence). The V end was cut by 4 bases, the J end by 3 bases, with 13 bases between. The CDR3 DNA reads as TGTGCCAGCAGTTCGACCGGGGGTAGCAAAAACATTCAGTACTTC. This encodes CASSSTGGSKNIQYF.

In its sample, this clone ranks as medium-sized. The chain carries TRBV9 and TRBJ2-1, with 12 positions matching TRBD2. Germline CDR1 reads SGDLS; CDR2 reads YYNGEE. CDR3 size: 14 residues. V shed 5 bases and J 14 bases; nucleotides not matched to a gene: 11. CDR3 protein: CASSTSGGSSAEFF. The CDR3 nucleotides read TGTGCCAGCAGTACTAGCGGGGGGTCTTCGGCGGAGTTCTTC.

V and J are TRBV10-3 and TRBJ2-7; 8 bases align to TRBD2. Germline values: CDR1 ENHRY, CDR2 SYGVKD. The junction had 11 bases not matched to a gene; V was cut back by 0 bases and J by 4 bases. The CDR3 totals 17 residues. The CDR3 protein is CAISESRRGGKVYEQYF. DNA of the CDR3: TGTGCCATCAGTGAGTCTCGACGGGGGGGCAAAGTATACGAGCAGTACTTC.

This chain joins TRBV7-2 and TRBJ2-4; D remains ambiguous. Deletions cut 1 base from V and 13 bases from J, with 14 bases between. The germline V gene encodes CDR1 SGHTA and CDR2 FQGNSA. The CDR3 is made up of 13 amino acids. The DNA for the CDR3 is TGTGCCAGCAGCTTAGGGGCCCGGACCACGCAGTACTTC. Protein sequence: CASSLGARTTQYF.

The gene calls are TRBV7-2 and TRBJ2-2, with D unclear. The CDR3 runs 15 residues. The germline V gene has CDR1 SGHTA and CDR2 FQGNSA. The V end lost 2 bases, the J end lost 3 bases, and 10 bases lay between the germline ends. The CDR3 loop is CASSLWARDTGELFF. CDR3 in DNA: TGTGCCAGCAGCTTATGGGCGCGTGACACCGGGGAGCTGTTTTTT.

The chain uses TRBV7-9 and TRBJ2-4, with 8 positions matching TRBD2. The CDR3 spans 16 residues. Trimming at V came to 5 bases and at J to 6 bases, leaving 12 bases not matched to a gene. From germline, CDR1 is SEHNR and CDR2 FQNEAQ (reference sequence). This chain's CDR3 is CASSARDGGAGNIQYF. The CDR3 DNA reads TGTGCCAGCAGCGCCCGAGACGGGGGGGCAGGAAACATTCAGTACTTC.

This rearrangement joins TRBV10-3 to TRBJ2-2, with 8 bases identical to TRBD2. Germline V gene sequence: CDR1 ENHRY, CDR2 SYGVKD. V shed 6 bases and J 0 bases; nucleotides not matched to a gene: 3. The CDR3 is made up of 15 amino acids. CDR3 sequence reads: CAISPSGPNTGELFF. CDR3 nucleotide sequence: TGTGCCATCAGCCCTAGCGGGCCGAACACCGGGGAGCTGTTTTTT.

The rearrangement links TRBV6-5 to TRBJ1-1; 7 bases line up with TRBD1. The V and J ends lost 5 bases and 4 bases, in that order; junction bases with no gene match: 7. Germline V gives CDR1 MNHEY, CDR2 SVGAGI. The CDR3 sequence is 14 residues long. The CDR3 DNA sequence: TGTGCCAGCAGTGCCCTCACAGGGGTCACTGAAGCTTTCTTT. It specifies CASSALTGVTEAFF.

This clone has only a few counts. V and J are TRBV4-1 and TRBJ1-2; the D is unclear. Trimming left V 4 bases short and J 5 bases short, with 11 bases between. This CDR3 is built from 13 residues. CDR1 and CDR2 from the germline V gene are MGHRA and YSYEKL. In DNA form, the CDR3 reads TGCGCCAGCAGCCCGGGTTCCGGTTATGGCTACACCTTC. Its translation is CASSPGSGYGYTF.

The chain is built from TRBV28 and TRBJ1-4; D is undetermined. Germline values: CDR1 MDHEN, CDR2 SYDVKM. This CDR3 is built from 13 residues. V lost 6 bases and J 5 bases, leaving 10 bases between the germline ends. DNA for the CDR3: TGTGCCAGCAGCGTCGCCCTCAATGAAAAACTGTTTTTT. Its protein product is CASSVALNEKLFF.

The chain joins TRBV2 to TRBJ2-3; no reliable D call. Germline V gene data show CDR1 as SNHLY and CDR2 as FYNNEI. This CDR3 is 14 amino acids long. The V end was cut by 4 bases, the J end by 1 base, with 9 bases between. CDR3 sequence (DNA): TGTGCCAGCAGTGCCCAGGCCCGCACAGATACGCAGTATTTT. Encoded protein: CASSAQARTDTQYF.

The chain links TRBV16 to TRBJ2-1, with D possibly TRBD1 on 6 matching bases. The V end was cut by 0 bases, the J end by 4 bases, with 10 bases between. CDR1 and CDR2 (germline): KGHSY, FQNENV. The CDR3 consists of 15 residues. CDR3 region: CASSQSRTAYNEQFF. In DNA form, the CDR3 reads TGTGCCAGCAGCCAATCCCGGACAGCTTACAATGAGCAGTTCTTC.

About this clone: A junction boundary mismatches the germline segment, possibly from a read error. J is TRBJ2-3 and V is TRBV5-1; D not resolved. The CDR3 covers 13 residues. Germline CDR1 reads SGHRS; CDR2 reads YFSETQ. The CDR3 reads CASSLAGYPQADF. The DNA of the CDR3 is TGCGCCAGCAGCTTGGCGGGCTATCCCCAGGCCGATTTT.

The sample holds one count of this clone. The chain recombines TRBV5-4 with TRBJ2-5, with D uncertain. This CDR3 is 15 amino acids long. Per the germline V gene, CDR1 is SGHNT and CDR2 is YYREEE (reference sequence). V was trimmed by 3 bases and J by 2 bases, leaving 14 bases between them. CDR3 bases: TGTGCCAGCAGCTCTAGGGTGAATGGACAAGAGACCCAGTACTTC. Translated, it gives CASSSRVNGQETQYF. The whole variable domain, filled in from reference TRBV5-4 and TRBJ2-5, reads ETGVTQSPTHLIKTRGQQVTLRCSSQSGHNTVSWYQQALGQGPQFIFQYYREEENGRGNFPPRFSGLQFPNYSSELNVNALELDDSALYLCASSSRVNGQETQYFGPGTRLLVL.

This clone has more than one count but fewer than ten. The gene calls are TRBV5-1 and TRBJ1-1; D gene uncertain. Looked up from germline, CDR1 is SGHRS and CDR2 is YFSETQ. Trimming pared 0 bases from V and 1 base from J, leaving 4 bases between. This CDR3 has 13 amino acids. The CDR3 coding sequence is TGCGCCAGCAGCTTGGAAGGGAACACTGAAGCTTTCTTT. Translated: CASSLEGNTEAFF.

The rearrangement joins TRBV28 to TRBJ1-6; D is unclear. CDR1 is MDHEN, CDR2 SYDVKM, per germline. The V end was cut by 8 bases, the J end by 7 bases, with 9 bases between. The CDR3 has 12 amino acids. The CDR3 region is CASSSPNSPLHF. CDR3 nucleotides: TGTGCCAGCTCTTCACCAAATTCACCCCTCCACTTT.